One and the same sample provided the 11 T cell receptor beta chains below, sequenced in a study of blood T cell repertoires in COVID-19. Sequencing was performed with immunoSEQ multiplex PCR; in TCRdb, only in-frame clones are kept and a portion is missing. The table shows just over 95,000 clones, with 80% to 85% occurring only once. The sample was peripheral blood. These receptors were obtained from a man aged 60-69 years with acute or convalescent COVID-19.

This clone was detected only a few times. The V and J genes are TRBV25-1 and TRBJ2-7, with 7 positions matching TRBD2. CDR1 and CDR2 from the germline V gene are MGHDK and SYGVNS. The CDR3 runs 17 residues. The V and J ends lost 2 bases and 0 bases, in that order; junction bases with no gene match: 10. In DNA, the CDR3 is TGTGCCAGCAGTGAAGGGAGGGTCAGGAGACCCTCCTACGAGCAGTACGTC. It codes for CASSEGRVRRPSYEQYV.

The CDR3 DNA sequence: TGTGCCAGCAGCTTTGCATTAGAGAGAACTGAAGCTTTCTTT. Amino acids: CASSFALERTEAFF. The rearrangement joins TRBV7-9 to TRBJ1-1; D is uncertain. CDR1 is SEHNR and CDR2 is FQNEAQ in the germline V gene (reference sequence). This CDR3 contains 14 residues. Trimming shortened V by 3 bases and J by 5 bases, and 13 bases separated the two germline ends.

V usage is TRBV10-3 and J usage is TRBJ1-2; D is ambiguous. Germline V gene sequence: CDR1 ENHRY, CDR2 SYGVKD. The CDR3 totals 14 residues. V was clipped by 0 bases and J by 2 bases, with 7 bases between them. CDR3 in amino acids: CAISESEVNYGYTF. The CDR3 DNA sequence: TGTGCCATCAGTGAGTCCGAGGTCAACTATGGCTACACCTTC.

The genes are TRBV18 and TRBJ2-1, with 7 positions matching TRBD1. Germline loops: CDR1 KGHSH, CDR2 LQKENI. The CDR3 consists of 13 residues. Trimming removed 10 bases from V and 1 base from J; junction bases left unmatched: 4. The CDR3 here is CATRQGSYNEQFF. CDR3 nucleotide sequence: TGTGCCACAAGACAGGGATCCTACAATGAGCAGTTCTTC.

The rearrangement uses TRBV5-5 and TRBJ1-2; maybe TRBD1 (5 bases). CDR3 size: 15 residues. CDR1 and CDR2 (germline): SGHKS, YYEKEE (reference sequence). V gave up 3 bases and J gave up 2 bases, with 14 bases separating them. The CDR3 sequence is CASSWQGEVNYGYTF. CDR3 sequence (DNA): TGTGCCAGCAGCTGGCAAGGGGAGGTAAACTATGGCTACACCTTC.

CDR3 in amino acids: CASSATGIGTEAFF. CDR3 sequence (DNA): TGTGCCAGTAGTGCGACAGGTATCGGCACTGAAGCTTTCTTT. The chain carries TRBV19 and TRBJ1-1; the D gene is possibly TRBD1 (6 bases). The CDR3 extends over 14 amino acids. Germline V gene sequence: CDR1 LNHDA, CDR2 SQIVND (reference sequence). Trimming took off 5 bases at V and 4 bases at J, with 14 bases between the two ends.

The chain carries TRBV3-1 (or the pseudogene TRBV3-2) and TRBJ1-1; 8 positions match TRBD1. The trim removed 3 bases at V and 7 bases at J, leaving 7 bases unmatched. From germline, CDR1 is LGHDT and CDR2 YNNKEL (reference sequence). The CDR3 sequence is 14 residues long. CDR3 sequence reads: CASSHGQGGIEAFF. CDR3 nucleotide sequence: TGTGCCAGCAGCCATGGACAGGGAGGGATTGAAGCTTTCTTT.

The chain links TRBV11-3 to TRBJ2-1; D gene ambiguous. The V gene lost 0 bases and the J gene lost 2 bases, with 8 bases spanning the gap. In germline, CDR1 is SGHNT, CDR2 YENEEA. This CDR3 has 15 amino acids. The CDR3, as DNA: TGTGCCAGCAGCTTAGAGGGCCTACCCTACAATGAGCAGTTCTTC. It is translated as CASSLEGLPYNEQFF.

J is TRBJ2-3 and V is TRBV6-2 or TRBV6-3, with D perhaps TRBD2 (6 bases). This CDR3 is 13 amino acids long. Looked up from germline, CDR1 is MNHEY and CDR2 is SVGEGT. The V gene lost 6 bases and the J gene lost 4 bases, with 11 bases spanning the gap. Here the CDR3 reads CASSPPGADTQYF. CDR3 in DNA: TGTGCCAGCAGCCCCCCGGGAGCAGATACGCAGTATTTT.

As DNA, the CDR3 is TGCGCCAGCAGCTTCAGGGGCGCTAATGAAAAACTGTTTTTT. Its translation is CASSFRGANEKLFF. The chain has TRBV5-1 and TRBJ1-4; the D gene is possibly TRBD1 (6 bases). This CDR3 has 14 residues. Trimming took 2 bases from V and 3 from J, leaving 8 bases between them. Germline CDR1 SGHRS, CDR2 YFSETQ.

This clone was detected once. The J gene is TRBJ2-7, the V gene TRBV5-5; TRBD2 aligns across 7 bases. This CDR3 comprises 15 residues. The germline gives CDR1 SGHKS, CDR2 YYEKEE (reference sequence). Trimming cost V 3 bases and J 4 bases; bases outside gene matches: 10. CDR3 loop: CASSYSAGAIYEQYV. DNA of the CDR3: TGTGCCAGCAGCTACTCCGCGGGAGCAATATACGAGCAGTACGTC.